This TCR beta chain emerged from a study of monozygotic twins with inflammatory bowel disease. Study-wide points: Against healthy co-twins, IBD patients had lower TCRbeta diversity (measured by inverse Simpson).

The germline gives CDR1 DFQATT, CDR2 SNEGSKA (reference sequence). This CDR3 has 13 residues. Remarks on this clonotype: Its antigen is currently unknown.

Total RNA was isolated from whole blood without T cell sorting. TCRdb derives one entry per CDR3 protein from the 5' RACE reads, leaving out DNA. The table for this sample gives approximately 400,000 distinct CDR3 sequences. Sequencing input: blood. The V gene is TRBV20-1, the J gene TRBJ1-2. The receptor was derived from a human donor with ulcerative colitis or Crohn's disease, or a healthy co-twin of an affected twin (not recorded which). CDR3: CSANRDSGYGYTF.